The rows below give T cell receptor beta chains drawn from one sample of a study of vaccination and CD4 T cells after COVID-19. From the PCR reads, TCRdb called clonotypes with MiXCR, one entry per CDR3 protein. The sample has 12,000 to 15,000 distinct CDR3 sequences; roughly 65% are singletons. This material consisted of CD4+ T cells from blood, taken after SARS-CoV-2 vaccination. These receptors came from a human donor who had recovered from COVID-19. CDR3s include the opening cysteine and the closing phenylalanine or tryptophan. Fields, in order: J gene, clone size, V gene, D gene, CDR3 protein, CDR3 DNA. The D gene is left open where the match is weak. A clone size is listed for some rows: how often the clone was seen (once, few, many), or a class if it is expanded.

j_call: TRBJ2-7
clone_size: .
v_call: TRBV7-6
d_call: TRBD2
cdr3_aa: CASSSPYGRDYEQYF
cdr3_nt: TGTGCCAGCAGCTCCCCCTACGGGAGGGATTACGAGCAGTACTTC

j_call: TRBJ2-7
clone_size: .
v_call: TRBV15
d_call: .
cdr3_aa: CATSRGGLRTYEQYF
cdr3_nt: TGTGCCACCAGCAGAGGGGGACTTCGGACCTACGAGCAGTACTTC

j_call: TRBJ2-5
clone_size: .
v_call: TRBV15
d_call: .
cdr3_aa: CATSRKSPTGYRETQYF
cdr3_nt: TGTGCCACCAGCAGGAAATCTCCCACGGGTTATAGAGAGACCCAGTACTTC

j_call: TRBJ2-3
clone_size: .
v_call: TRBV6-2/TRBV6-3
d_call: .
cdr3_aa: CASRGGGDTDTQYF
cdr3_nt: TGTGCCAGCAGAGGGGGGGGGGACACAGATACGCAGTATTTT

j_call: TRBJ2-3
clone_size: .
v_call: TRBV5-1
d_call: .
cdr3_aa: CASSSFRAGDTQYF
cdr3_nt: TGCGCCAGCAGCTCCTTTAGGGCGGGAGATACGCAGTATTTT

j_call: TRBJ1-5
clone_size: .
v_call: TRBV19
d_call: .
cdr3_aa: CASSKARVIGPQHF
cdr3_nt: TGTGCCAGTAGTAAGGCCCGTGTAATCGGGCCCCAGCATTTT

j_call: TRBJ2-1
clone_size: once
v_call: TRBV28
d_call: .
cdr3_aa: CASRGSGSYNEQFF
cdr3_nt: TGTGCCAGCAGGGGTAGCGGCTCCTACAATGAGCAGTTCTTC

j_call: TRBJ2-3
clone_size: .
v_call: TRBV29-1
d_call: TRBD2
cdr3_aa: CSGLMGSGGRTDTQYF
cdr3_nt: TGCAGCGGCCTGATGGGGTCGGGAGGGCGCACAGATACGCAGTATTTT

j_call: TRBJ1-5
clone_size: few
v_call: TRBV15
d_call: .
cdr3_aa: CATSRAGRDNQPQHF
cdr3_nt: TGTGCCACCAGCAGAGCCGGCAGGGACAATCAGCCCCAGCATTTT

j_call: TRBJ2-5
clone_size: .
v_call: TRBV18
d_call: .
cdr3_aa: CASSPEGQAGETQYF
cdr3_nt: TGTGCCAGCTCACCCGAGGGCCAGGCGGGAGAGACCCAGTACTTC

j_call: TRBJ2-5
clone_size: .
v_call: TRBV6-1
d_call: .
cdr3_aa: CASSERSDGRETQYF
cdr3_nt: TGTGCCAGCAGTGAACGGAGTGACGGTCGGGAGACCCAGTACTTC

j_call: TRBJ2-1
clone_size: .
v_call: TRBV11-2
d_call: TRBD2
cdr3_aa: CASSFASGIEQFF
cdr3_nt: TGTGCCAGCAGCTTCGCTAGCGGTATTGAGCAGTTCTTC

j_call: TRBJ1-4
clone_size: .
v_call: TRBV18
d_call: .
cdr3_aa: CASSDNEKLFF
cdr3_nt: TGTGCCAGCTCAGACAATGAAAAACTGTTTTTT

j_call: TRBJ2-1
clone_size: once
v_call: TRBV20-1
d_call: .
cdr3_aa: CSASWSGNEQFF
cdr3_nt: TGCAGTGCTAGTTGGAGCGGGAATGAGCAGTTCTTC

j_call: TRBJ2-2
clone_size: .
v_call: TRBV25-1
d_call: .
cdr3_aa: CASSERKHTGELFF
cdr3_nt: TGTGCCAGCAGTGAACGAAAACACACCGGGGAGCTGTTTTTT

j_call: TRBJ2-1
clone_size: .
v_call: TRBV20-1
d_call: .
cdr3_aa: CSADYNEQFF
cdr3_nt: TGCAGTGCTGACTACAATGAGCAGTTCTTC

j_call: TRBJ1-2
clone_size: .
v_call: TRBV15
d_call: .
cdr3_aa: CATSRGGGSRGYTF
cdr3_nt: TGTGCCACCAGCAGAGGAGGGGGTAGTAGGGGCTACACCTTC

j_call: TRBJ1-2
clone_size: .
v_call: TRBV20-1
d_call: .
cdr3_aa: CSARERVIFPF
cdr3_nt: TGCAGTGCTAGGGAAAGGGTCATATTCCCCTTC

j_call: TRBJ1-1
clone_size: once
v_call: TRBV15
d_call: TRBD1
cdr3_aa: CATSRDRDSPLEAFF
cdr3_nt: TGTGCCACCAGCAGAGATCGGGACAGCCCTCTTGAAGCTTTCTTT

j_call: TRBJ1-5
clone_size: .
v_call: TRBV7-8
d_call: .
cdr3_aa: CASSFSGGNQPQHF
cdr3_nt: TGTGCCAGCAGCTTCTCGGGGGGCAATCAGCCCCAGCATTTT

j_call: TRBJ1-1
clone_size: .
v_call: TRBV7-9
d_call: TRBD1
cdr3_aa: CASSLRGLAEAFF
cdr3_nt: TGTGCCAGCAGCTTAAGGGGGCTGGCTGAAGCTTTCTTT

j_call: TRBJ1-5
clone_size: .
v_call: TRBV7-2
d_call: .
cdr3_aa: CASSPNRGNQPQHF
cdr3_nt: TGTGCCAGCAGCCCAAACAGGGGCAATCAGCCCCAGCATTTT